This T cell receptor beta chain was recovered during a study of blood T cell repertoires in COVID-19. The overall study: The United States, Italy and Spain supplied acute and convalescent COVID-19 samples. T cells, B-cell-depleted T cells, or PBMCs supplied cDNA or gDNA.

This CDR3 is 14 amino acids long. Germline V CDR1 and CDR2: SGHKS, YYEKEE (reference sequence). With V trimmed by 2 bases and J by 4 bases, 4 bases remained unmatched. Profiled with immunoSEQ multiplex PCR; TCRdb holds only in-frame clones, not every one. This table has some 46,000 clones, 65% to 85% appearing once. The chain couples TRBV5-5 to TRBJ1-1, with 8 nucleotides matching TRBD1. The sequence came from a woman of 80 years or more with acute or convalescent COVID-19. Sequenced material: peripheral blood. The chain's CDR3 is CASSFGQGTTEAFF. The CDR3 DNA sequence: TGTGCCAGCAGCTTTGGACAGGGTACCACTGAAGCTTTCTTT.